A selection of T cell receptor beta chains follows, all from one sample in a study of radiotherapy plus CTLA-4 blockade in lung cancer. Only in-frame clones appear in the TCRdb table, and some are missing; sequencing was by immunoSEQ multiplex PCR. The data contain approximately 60,000 clones, 60% to 85% of them singletons. The sequencing used peripheral blood, collected from a patient treated with radiotherapy plus ipilimumab. The receptors here all came from a human donor with non-small cell lung cancer who had a complete response to radiotherapy plus ipilimumab. The CDR3 runs from the conserved cysteine through the conserved F or W. A D gene is named only where the DNA matches it firmly. Clone size is not always given. Where it is, it says once, few, many or a class for expanded clones.

.	TRBJ2-2	.	TRBV4-3	TGCGCCAGCAGCCAAGTCTTCACCGGGGAGCTGTTTTTT	CASSQVFTGELFF
TRBD1	TRBJ2-1	.	TRBV12-5	TGTGCTAGTGTTAGCCGGGACAGGGTTTACAATGAGCAGTTCTTC	CASVSRDRVYNEQFF
TRBD2	TRBJ2-5	.	TRBV5-4	TGTGCCAGCAGCTTGAGAGCGGGAACCCTCCAAGAGACCCAGTACTTC	CASSLRAGTLQETQYF
TRBD1	TRBJ1-1	.	TRBV30	TGTGCCTGGAGCAAGACAGGGTTGAACACTGAAGCTTTCTTT	CAWSKTGLNTEAFF
TRBD2	TRBJ2-3	.	TRBV6-6	TGTGCCAGCAGTTACTCTAGCGGGGGGGCCACAGATACGCAGTATTTT	CASSYSSGGATDTQYF
.	TRBJ2-5	.	TRBV6-5	TGTGCCAGCAGACCAACGAGTTACCAAGAGACCCAGTACTTC	CASRPTSYQETQYF
.	TRBJ2-6	.	TRBV30	TGTGCCTGGAGTGGCGACGTTGCAGGATCTGGGGCCAACGTCCTGACTTTC	CAWSGDVAGSGANVLTF
TRBD2	TRBJ2-3	.	TRBV10-2	TGCGCCAGCAGCGAAAGCGGGGGCGGTAGCACAGATACGCAGTATTTT	CASSESGGGSTDTQYF
.	TRBJ2-3	.	TRBV4-1	TGCGCCAGCAGTACGGAGGCATCGACAGATACGCAGTATTTT	CASSTEASTDTQYF
TRBD1	TRBJ2-1	.	TRBV5-1	TGCGCCAGCAGTACAGGGGCCAATGAGCAGTTCTTC	CASSTGANEQFF
TRBD1	TRBJ2-2	.	TRBV29-1	TGCAGCGCGGCCTCCGGGACAGGGGCCGGGGAGCTGTTTTTT	CSAASGTGAGELFF
TRBD1	TRBJ1-1	.	TRBV25-1	TGTGCCAGCAGTGCGGACAGGGGAAACACTGAAGCTTTCTTT	CASSADRGNTEAFF
.	TRBJ2-1	.	TRBV27	TGTGCCAGCAGCTATCTTACACCGGGGGTACTACGTGAGCAGTTCTTC	CASSYLTPGVLREQFF
.	TRBJ2-2	.	TRBV15	TGTGCCACCAGCAGAGACAGTACGAACACCGGGGAGCTGTTTTTT	CATSRDSTNTGELFF
.	TRBJ1-1	.	TRBV15	TGTGCCACCAGCAGAGATGGGACCAATGGGGGTGAAGCTTTCTTT	CATSRDGTNGGEAFF
.	TRBJ1-2	.	TRBV7-2	TGTGCCAGCAGCTTAGCCGGCAGGATCCTGGAGGGCTACACCTTC	CASSLAGRILEGYTF
TRBD1	TRBJ2-7	.	TRBV10-2	TGCGCCAGCAGTGAATTGCCGACAGGGGCGTACTTC	CASSELPTGAYF
TRBD1	TRBJ1-1	.	TRBV25-1	TGTGCCAGTGGGACAGGGCTAAAAGAAGCTTTCTTT	CASGTGLKEAFF
.	TRBJ2-5	.	TRBV5-1	TGCGCCAGCAGCTTGGAAGTTGGATCGAGCGTGGAGAACTTC	CASSLEVGSSVENF
.	TRBJ1-1	.	TRBV6-5	TGTGCCAGCAGTCTCTGGGGGGAGAACACTGAAGCTTTCTTT	CASSLWGENTEAFF
.	TRBJ2-7	.	TRBV13	TGTGCCAGCAGCTTAGGCAGGGTATCGGACGAGCAGTACTTC	CASSLGRVSDEQYF
TRBD1	TRBJ1-2	.	TRBV19	TGTGCCAGTAGTATAGATCTGGCAGGGGGCGGCTACACCTTC	CASSIDLAGGGYTF
.	TRBJ1-2	few	TRBV27	TGTGCCAGCAGTTTATCAGGGGTCATCGGCTATGGCTACACCTTC	CASSLSGVIGYGYTF
TRBD1	TRBJ1-1	.	TRBV18	TGTGCCAGCTCACCACCGGACAGGGAGCCCACTGAAGCTTTCTTT	CASSPPDREPTEAFF
TRBD2	TRBJ2-3	once	TRBV7-2	TGTGCCAGCAGCCTCGAGCGGGGGTCGCAGTATTTT	CASSLERGSQYF
TRBD1	TRBJ1-2	.	TRBV7-9	TGTGCCAGCAGCCTTCGATGGGTGGGACAGTTATTCTATGGCTACACCTTC	CASSLRWVGQLFYGYTF
.	TRBJ2-1	.	TRBV5-1	TGCGCCAGCAGCCCCGGCTCGAGGGGTGGGTACTCCTACAATGAGCAGTTCTTC	CASSPGSRGGYSYNEQFF
.	TRBJ2-7	.	TRBV6-1	TGTGCCAGCAGGAAACAGGGCTACGAGCAGTACTTC	CASRKQGYEQYF
.	TRBJ1-1	.	TRBV18	TGTGCCAGCTCACTCCGAGGACAGTCCCCTGAAGCTTTCTTT	CASSLRGQSPEAFF
.	TRBJ2-5	.	TRBV27	TGTGCCAGCAGTGCCCTCGAGGCTAGAGGGATTAGGGAGACCCAGTACTTC	CASSALEARGIRETQYF
.	TRBJ1-3	.	TRBV30	TGTGCCTTGATCCGCTCTGGAAACACCATATATTTT	CALIRSGNTIYF
.	TRBJ1-1	.	TRBV5-1	TGCGCCAGCAGCTTCCTAGGGCCAAGTGAAGCTTTCTTT	CASSFLGPSEAFF
TRBD1	TRBJ1-6	.	TRBV30	TGTGCCTGGAGCCCGGGACAGGGCTATAATTCACCCCTCCACTTT	CAWSPGQGYNSPLHF
.	TRBJ1-3	.	TRBV4-3	TGCGCCAGCAGCCAAGGACACGGGAACTCTGGAAACACCATATATTTT	CASSQGHGNSGNTIYF
.	TRBJ1-5	.	TRBV6-6	TGTGCCAGCGCGTTTATGGAAAGCAATCAGCCCCAGCATTTT	CASAFMESNQPQHF
.	TRBJ2-1	.	TRBV10-3	TGTGCCATCAGGAGCACTAGCCCAAATGAGCAGTTCTTC	CAIRSTSPNEQFF
.	TRBJ2-1	.	TRBV9	TGTGCCAGCAGCGTAGGCAGGGGAACACTCTCTCTCAATGAGCAGTTCTTC	CASSVGRGTLSLNEQFF
.	TRBJ1-2	.	TRBV15	TGTGCCACCAGCAGAGATAGCCGCGGCTACACCTTC	CATSRDSRGYTF
.	TRBJ1-2	.	TRBV4-1	TGCGCCAGCAGCCCACAGGGCGCCGCTGGCTACACCTTC	CASSPQGAAGYTF
.	TRBJ2-2	.	TRBV6-6	TGTGCCGCCCGGGCTCTTAACACCGGGGAGCTGTTTTTT	CAARALNTGELFF
.	TRBJ1-4	few	TRBV5-4	TGTGCCAGCAGCTCTCAACTCGGGGGAGGTGAAAAACTGTTTTTT	CASSSQLGGGEKLFF
.	TRBJ1-2	.	TRBV5-1	TGCGCCAGCAGCTTGGATGCCGGTGCTAACTATGGCTACACCTTC	CASSLDAGANYGYTF